Following are 7 T cell receptor beta chains from one sample sequenced in a study of blood T cell repertoires in COVID-19. Some clones are missing from TCRdb's copy, which holds only in-frame ones; the method was immunoSEQ multiplex PCR. The sample shows around 180,000 clones, 86% of them seen only once. Material for sequencing was peripheral blood. The receptors were gathered from a man aged 70 or older with active or convalescent COVID-19.

The chain's CDR3 is CAWSEYYEQYF. In nucleotides, the CDR3 is TGTGCCTGGTCGGAGTACTACGAGCAGTACTTC. The rearrangement links TRBV30 to TRBJ2-7; D not resolved. Per the germline V gene, CDR1 is GTSNPN and CDR2 is SVGIG (reference sequence). The CDR3 sequence is 11 residues long. With 5 bases removed from V and 3 bases from J, the gap between germline ends came to 8 bases. Together with reference TRBV30 and TRBJ2-7, the CDR3 gives the full variable domain: SQTIHQWPATLVQPVGSPLSLECTVEGTSNPNLYWYRQAAGRGLQLLFYSVGIGQISSEVPQNLSASRPQDRQFILSSKKLLLSDSGFYLCAWSEYYEQYFGPGTRLTVT.

CDR3 in amino acids: CASSPSGGRRTEAFF. CDR3 DNA: TGTGCCAGCTCACCCTCGGGGGGGAGGAGGACTGAAGCTTTCTTT. The J gene is TRBJ1-1, the V gene TRBV18, with D perhaps TRBD1 (5 bases). The CDR3 length is 15 residues. Germline CDR1 KGHSH, CDR2 LQKENI. Trimming took off 3 bases at V and 5 bases at J, with 16 bases between the two ends.

The CDR3 is CASSEAPSGQVNEKLFF. CDR3 nucleotides: TGTGCCAGCAGTGAAGCACCCTCGGGACAAGTTAATGAAAAACTGTTTTTT. The chain employs TRBV6-1 and TRBJ1-4, with D possibly TRBD1 on 6 matching bases. Between the trimmed V and J ends, which lost 0 bases and 4 bases, there was a span of 15 bases. Germline V gene data show CDR1 as MNHNS and CDR2 as SASEGT. The CDR3 is made up of 17 amino acids.

This rearrangement joins TRBV6-5 to TRBJ1-2; 7 positions agree with TRBD1. The ends lost 5 bases at V and 4 bases at J; junction bases unmatched: 10. The CDR3 covers 15 residues. Germline V CDR1 and CDR2: MNHEY, SVGAGI. This CDR3 reads CASSKTGEVGYGYTF. The CDR3 nucleotides are TGTGCCAGCAGTAAAACAGGGGAGGTCGGCTATGGCTACACCTTC.

This chain connects TRBV11-3 to TRBJ2-2; the match to TRBD1 covers 8 bases. Germline V gene lookup returns CDR1 SGHNT and CDR2 YENEEA. This CDR3 is 16 amino acids long. The V and J ends lost 5 bases and 0 bases, in that order; junction bases with no gene match: 5. CDR3 protein: CASSQRQGPNTGELFF. The CDR3 nucleotides read TGTGCCAGCAGCCAACGACAGGGGCCGAACACCGGGGAGCTGTTTTTT.

J is TRBJ1-2 and V is TRBV6-5; 11 nucleotides align to TRBD1. Germline V gene sequence: CDR1 MNHEY, CDR2 SVGAGI. V lost 6 bases, J lost 3 bases, and 6 bases stayed unmatched. The CDR3 has 15 amino acids. The CDR3 spells CASRQPGQGDYGYTF. The DNA for the CDR3 is TGTGCCAGCAGACAACCGGGACAGGGGGACTATGGCTACACCTTC.

As DNA, the CDR3 is TGTGCCAGCTCACCACCCTGGACAGGCGATCAAGAGACCCAGTACTTC. Translating it yields CASSPPWTGDQETQYF. This rearrangement joins TRBV18 to TRBJ2-5, with 7 nucleotides matching TRBD1. This CDR3 contains 16 residues. The V and J ends lost 0 bases and 2 bases, in that order; junction bases with no gene match: 6. Germline V CDR1 and CDR2: KGHSH, LQKENI.